Below, one TCR beta chain is given with its context. Its antigen is not yet known. Read coverage stops 3 residues before the CDR3 terminus; the germline J gene supplies the remainder. This sample was taken from a study of T cells in women clearing cervical HPV infection (dated by TCRdb to the late 2010s). At the level of the whole study: The cases were fewer than 30 women with histologically confirmed HPV16-related CIN3 or worse, and 2 of these cases were invasive cancers. Quality controls consisted of five blinded duplicates per group, for a total of about 60 samples made up of 50 participants and around ten replicates. Cases had a median age of around 34 years compared with approximately 41 for controls, and baseline characteristics showed no significant differences between the groups. Case blood was taken at the visit when the lesion was first identified, whereas control blood was taken when infection was no longer detected. This exploratory proof-of-principle case-control study, nested within the Guanacaste HPV Natural History Study in Costa Rica, compared TCR repertoires among women with different cervical HPV16 outcomes. The parent cohort enrolled 8,500 to 11,000 women aged 18 or older in Guanacaste, Costa Rica, during about 1992 to 1995 and followed them for about 7 years. Since only a few of the women had HLA typing available, the possibility that HLA type was acting as a confounder could not be ruled out. Cases were matched to controls by age within five years and by the year the sample was collected. For cases, a median interval of 149 days, with an interquartile range of roughly 85 to 220 days, was observed between lesion detection and blood sampling. Controls were around 23 women whose single incident HPV16 infection cleared within 12 months without precancer or cancer developing. Points the paper makes about the study in general: By combining richness with V gene abundances, random forest classifiers separated cases from controls with an estimated AUC of 0.83. Because of the cross-sectional design, the study could not determine whether the associations came before infection or resulted from infection, and neither effector/memory subsets nor HPV-specific T cells were isolated. T-cell numbers per sample were unknown, so richness differences could reflect varying T-cell content rather than repertoire biology. CIN3+ cases had significantly higher TCR repertoire richness than controls across sequencing depths, but evenness did not differ between the groups. Lower TRBV6-7 relative abundance was observed in cases than in controls (roughly 0.12% versus 0.15%; Bonferroni P = 0.0008).

Every participant had a single incident cervical HPV16 infection, and women with prevalent HPV16 infections were excluded. Cervical HPV DNA was detected with MY09/MY11 PCR, and genotyping was done with dot-blot hybridization. About 15 mL of heparinized blood were centrifuged, and the buffy coat was aliquoted, frozen at -30°C, then stored at -80°C. Genomic DNA was extracted from buffy coat specimens using QIAGEN kits. CDR1 SGHDT and CDR2 YYEEEE are derived from the germline V gene. Relative to germline, V is 1 base shorter and J is 6 bases shorter, with 14 bases between their ends. Its CDR3 holds 14 amino acids, cysteine through phenylalanine. Of the CDR3's DNA, 33 bases were read; they are in frame from base 1. The immunoSEQ assay used multiplex PCR to amplify TCR beta CDR3 regions from an average of around 1.2 ug of genomic DNA per sample. The assay corrected primer bias using a complete synthetic TCR repertoire to establish an amplification baseline. Amplicons were sequenced on the Illumina platform. The authors' analysis ran thus. Error correction of the sequences involved clustering with frequency ratios plus a modified nearest-neighbor algorithm, after which the sequences were analyzed in the immunoSEQ Analyzer using IMGT gene definitions. TCR richness and evenness were averaged over 20 rarefaction repeats at each rarefaction depth, excluding samples with fewer sequences than the depth. V, D and J gene relative abundances were compared between groups with Wilcoxon rank sum tests, applying FDR correction. For the blinded duplicates, the intraclass correlation was 90% to 97% for TCR richness and averaged roughly 75% across about 67 gene segments. The immuneACCESS repertoire file appears here via TCRdb, limited to in-frame rearrangements. These files lack a portion of the clones; in checked studies, under half of the deficit traces to unresolved V genes, and the cause of the others is not known. The DNA was the basis for D and trimming; V, J and clone size are from that table. The sample table includes about 44,000 clones. 1.2% of the sample is taken by the ten largest.

The sample consisted of blood buffy coat. The origin of this receptor is a woman between 18 and 75 years old with a cervical HPV16 infection that either progressed to CIN3+ or cleared (not recorded which). The V and J segments used are TRBV5-6 and TRBJ2-7; TRBD2 is a weak D gene call, 6 bases matching. The DNA read from the CDR3 is TGTGCCAGCAGCTTGATTAGCGGACCCTCCGAG. It translates to CASSLISGPSE. The whole CDR3 sequence is CASSLISGPSEQYF.